The 8 T cell receptor beta chains below all came from one sample that was sequenced in a study of blood T cell repertoires in COVID-19. TCRdb's table, derived via immunoSEQ multiplex PCR, lists solely in-frame clones and lacks some. This table has 150,000 to 200,000 clones, approximately 80% appearing once. The source material was peripheral blood. Receptor source: a man in his sixties with acute or convalescent COVID-19.

The chain carries TRBV5-4 and TRBJ1-3; 9 bases map to TRBD1. The CDR3 loop spans 15 amino acids. V shed 4 bases, J shed 2 bases, and the junction held 4 bases outside the gene matches. Germline lookup yields CDR1 SGHNT and CDR2 YYREEE (reference sequence). The CDR3 region has the DNA TGTGCCAGCAGCACGACAGGGGGGGCTGGAAACACCATATATTTT. As protein: CASSTTGGAGNTIYF.

The J gene is TRBJ2-5, the V gene TRBV25-1; 7 bases match TRBD1. The germline gives CDR1 MGHDK, CDR2 SYGVNS. The CDR3 runs to 16 residues. The trim removed 1 base at V and 1 base at J, leaving 6 bases unmatched. Written as DNA, the CDR3 is TGTGCCAGCAGTGAATGGGGACAGAGGGGCCAAGAGACCCAGTACTTC. Protein: CASSEWGQRGQETQYF.

As regards this clone: This same CDR3 is encoded by further DNA sequences in the sample. The rearrangement joins TRBV4-1 to TRBJ2-7; maybe TRBD1 (6 bases). Trimming left V 0 bases short and J 4 bases short, with 22 bases between. Germline V gene lookup returns CDR1 MGHRA and CDR2 YSYEKL. The CDR3 extends over 18 amino acids. The CDR3 coding sequence is TGCGCCAGCAGCCAAGAATCCCCCGTACTTGACAGGAGTTACGAGCAGTACTTC. Protein: CASSQESPVLDRSYEQYF.

The chain couples TRBV5-1 to TRBJ2-5; 8 bases fit TRBD1. The junction had 9 bases not matched to a gene; V was cut back by 3 bases and J by 5 bases. The CDR3 has 15 residues. The V gene's germline CDR1 is SGHRS and CDR2 YFSETQ. The CDR3 spells CASSSQGARGETQYF. For the CDR3, the DNA is TGCGCCAGCAGCTCCCAGGGGGCTAGAGGGGAGACCCAGTACTTC. Variable domain in full (rest from reference TRBV5-1 and TRBJ2-5): KAGVTQTPRYLIKTRGQQVTLSCSPISGHRSVSWYQQTPGQGLQFLFEYFSETQRNKGNFPGRFSGRQFSNSRSEMNVSTLELGDSALYLCASSSQGARGETQYFGPGTRLLVL.

The chain recombines TRBV25-1 with TRBJ2-6; possible D gene TRBD1, 6 bases. With 3 bases removed from V and 1 base from J, the gap between germline ends came to 13 bases. Germline loops: CDR1 MGHDK, CDR2 SYGVNS. The CDR3 runs to 17 residues. The CDR3 DNA reads TGTGCCAGCAGTGACCGGGACAAGGGTTCTGGGGCCAACGTCCTGACTTTC. This codes for CASSDRDKGSGANVLTF.

The DNA for the CDR3 is TGTGCCAGCAGCCGAGGGGACAGGGTAATCAATCAGCCCCAGCATTTT. Its protein product is CASSRGDRVINQPQHF. The rearrangement uses TRBV27 and TRBJ1-5; 9 nucleotides line up with TRBD1. Germline loops: CDR1 MNHEY, CDR2 SMNVEV (reference sequence). Losses at the gene ends were 6 bases for V and 3 bases for J; bases not matched to a gene: 9. CDR3 length: 16 amino acids.

The chain uses TRBV30 and TRBJ2-1, with TRBD2 identical over 10 bases. The CDR3 has 11 residues. The J segment lost 8 bases and the V segment lost 5 bases, leaving 0 bases of the junction unmatched. Per germline, CDR1 GTSNPN and CDR2 SVGIG (reference sequence). The CDR3: CAWGTSDEQFF. In DNA form, the CDR3 reads TGTGCCTGGGGGACTAGCGATGAGCAGTTCTTC. Variable domain in full (rest from reference TRBV30 and TRBJ2-1): SQTIHQWPATLVQPVGSPLSLECTVEGTSNPNLYWYRQAAGRGLQLLFYSVGIGQISSEVPQNLSASRPQDRQFILSSKKLLLSDSGFYLCAWGTSDEQFFGPGTRLTVL.

J is TRBJ1-3 and V is TRBV27; possibly TRBD1 for D (5 bases). The V end lost 6 bases, the J end lost 4 bases, and 13 bases lay between the germline ends. This CDR3 is built from 14 residues. The germline gives CDR1 MNHEY, CDR2 SMNVEV (reference sequence). CDR3: CASRPGISGNTIYF. CDR3 DNA: TGTGCCAGCAGACCAGGGATTTCAGGAAACACCATATATTTT.